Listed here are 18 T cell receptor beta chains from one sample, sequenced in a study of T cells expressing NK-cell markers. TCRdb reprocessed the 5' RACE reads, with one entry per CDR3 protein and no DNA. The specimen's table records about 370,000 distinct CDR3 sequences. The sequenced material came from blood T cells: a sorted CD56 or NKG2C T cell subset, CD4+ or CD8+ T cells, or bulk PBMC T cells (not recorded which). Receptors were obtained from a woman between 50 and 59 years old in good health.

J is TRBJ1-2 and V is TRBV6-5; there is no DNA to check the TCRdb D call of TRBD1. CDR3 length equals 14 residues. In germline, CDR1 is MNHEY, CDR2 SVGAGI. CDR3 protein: CASSYLDKDYGYTF.

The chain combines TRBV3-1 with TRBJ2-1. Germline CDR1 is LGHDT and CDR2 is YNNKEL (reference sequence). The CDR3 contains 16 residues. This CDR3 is CASSQRVTVRGNEQFF.

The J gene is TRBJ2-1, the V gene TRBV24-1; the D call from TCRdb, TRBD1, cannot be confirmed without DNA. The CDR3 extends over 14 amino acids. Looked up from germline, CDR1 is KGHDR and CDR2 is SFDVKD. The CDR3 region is CATSDRTGNNEQFF.

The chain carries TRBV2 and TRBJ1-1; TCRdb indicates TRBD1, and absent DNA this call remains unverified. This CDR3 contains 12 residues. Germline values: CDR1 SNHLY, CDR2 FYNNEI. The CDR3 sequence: CASSLLGAEAFF. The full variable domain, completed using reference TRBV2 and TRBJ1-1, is EPEVTQTPSHQVTQMGQEVILRCVPISNHLYFYWYRQILGQKVEFLVSFYNNEISEKSEIFDDQFSVERPDGSNFTLKIRSTKLEDSAMYFCASSLLGAEAFFGQGTRLTVV.

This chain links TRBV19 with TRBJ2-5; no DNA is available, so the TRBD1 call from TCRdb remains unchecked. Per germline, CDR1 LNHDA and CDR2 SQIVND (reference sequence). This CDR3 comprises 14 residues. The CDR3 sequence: CASTTTGGQETQYF.

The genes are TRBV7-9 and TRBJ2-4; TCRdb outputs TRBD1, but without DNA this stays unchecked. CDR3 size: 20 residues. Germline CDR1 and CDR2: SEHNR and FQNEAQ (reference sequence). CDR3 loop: CASSLALTGGALLAKNIQYF.

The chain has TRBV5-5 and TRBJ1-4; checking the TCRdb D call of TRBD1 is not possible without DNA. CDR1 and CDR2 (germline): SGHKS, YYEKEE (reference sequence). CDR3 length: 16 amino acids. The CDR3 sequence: CASSWWGPATNEKLFF. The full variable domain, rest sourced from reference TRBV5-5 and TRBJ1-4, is DAGVTQSPTHLIKTRGQQVTLRCSPISGHKSVSWYQQVLGQGPQFIFQYYEKEERGRGNFPDRFSARQFPNYSSELNVNALLLGDSALYLCASSWWGPATNEKLFFGSGTQLSVL.

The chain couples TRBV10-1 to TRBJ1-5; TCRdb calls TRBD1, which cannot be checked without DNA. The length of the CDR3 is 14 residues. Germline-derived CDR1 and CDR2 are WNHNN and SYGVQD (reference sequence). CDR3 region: CASSETGRGQPQHF.

The CDR3 reads CATSDDKWSQYF. The rearrangement links TRBV24-1 to TRBJ2-7. The CDR3 is 12 amino acids. Germline values: CDR1 KGHDR, CDR2 SFDVKD.

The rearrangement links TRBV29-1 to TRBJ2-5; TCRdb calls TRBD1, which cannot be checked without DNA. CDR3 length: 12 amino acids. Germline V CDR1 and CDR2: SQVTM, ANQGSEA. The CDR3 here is CSGGTFQETQYF.

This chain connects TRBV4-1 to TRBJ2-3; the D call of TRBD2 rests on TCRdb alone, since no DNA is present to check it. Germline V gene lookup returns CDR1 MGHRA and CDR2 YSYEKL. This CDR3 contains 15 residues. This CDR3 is CASSWAGGPSDTQYF.

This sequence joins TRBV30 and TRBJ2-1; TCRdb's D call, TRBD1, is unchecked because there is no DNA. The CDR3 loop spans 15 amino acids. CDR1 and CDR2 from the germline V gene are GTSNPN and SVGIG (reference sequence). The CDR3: CACYTRRTAILEQFF.

CDR3 sequence reads: CASTRREGLGGANVLTF. This chain joins TRBV27 and TRBJ2-6; the D call of TRBD2 rests on TCRdb alone, since no DNA is present to check it. The CDR3 runs to 17 residues. The germline V gene encodes CDR1 MNHEY and CDR2 SMNVEV (reference sequence). The entire variable domain, with the rest obtained from reference TRBV27 and TRBJ2-6, is as follows: EAQVTQNPRYLITVTGKKLTVTCSQNMNHEYMSWYRQDPGLGLRQIYYSMNVEVTDKGDVPEGYKVSRKEKRNFPLILESPSPNQTSLYFCASTRREGLGGANVLTFGAGSRLTVL.

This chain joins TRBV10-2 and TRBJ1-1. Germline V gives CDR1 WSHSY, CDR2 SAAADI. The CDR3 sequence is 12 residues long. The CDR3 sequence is CASGNMNTEAFF.

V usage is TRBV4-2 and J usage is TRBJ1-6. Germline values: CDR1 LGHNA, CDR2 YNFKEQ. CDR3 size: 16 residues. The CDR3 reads CASSLKSIGGNSPLHF.

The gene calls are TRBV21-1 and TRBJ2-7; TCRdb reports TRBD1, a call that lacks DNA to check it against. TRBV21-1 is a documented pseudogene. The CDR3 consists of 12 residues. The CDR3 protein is CASSTFRGEQYF.

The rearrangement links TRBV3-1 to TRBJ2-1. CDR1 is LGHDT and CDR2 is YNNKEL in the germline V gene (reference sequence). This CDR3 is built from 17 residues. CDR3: CASSQWGSGSSYNEQFF.

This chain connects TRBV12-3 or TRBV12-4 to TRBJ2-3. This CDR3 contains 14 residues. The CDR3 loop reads CASSFLTDTDTQYF.